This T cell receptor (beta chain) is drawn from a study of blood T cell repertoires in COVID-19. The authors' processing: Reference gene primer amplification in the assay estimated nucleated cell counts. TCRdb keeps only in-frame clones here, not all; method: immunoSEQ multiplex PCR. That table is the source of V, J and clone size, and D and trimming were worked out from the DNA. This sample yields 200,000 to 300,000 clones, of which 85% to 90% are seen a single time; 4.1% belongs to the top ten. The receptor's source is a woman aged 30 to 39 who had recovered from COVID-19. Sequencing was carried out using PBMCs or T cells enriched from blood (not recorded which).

This CDR3 reads CASLGHGTGEEKLFF. As DNA, the CDR3 is TGTGCCAGCTTGGGACATGGGACAGGGGAAGAAAAACTGTTTTTT. J is TRBJ1-4 and V is TRBV28; 10 bases agree with TRBD1. V was clipped by 8 bases and J by 8 bases; unmatched bases: 11. This CDR3 is built from 15 residues. Germline V gene sequence: CDR1 MDHEN, CDR2 SYDVKM. Based on the CDR3 plus reference TRBV28 and TRBJ1-4, the full variable domain is DVKVTQSSRYLVKRTGEKVFLECVQDMDHENMFWYRQDPGLGLRLIYFSYDVKMKEKGDIPEGYSVSREKKERFSLILESASTNQTSMYLCASLGHGTGEEKLFFGSGTQLSVL.